These T cell receptor beta chains were read from a single sample in a study of cytomegalovirus exposure and HLA in healthy donors. Repertoires were generated with immunoSEQ multiplex PCR, while TCRdb's copy carries only in-frame clones and drops some. Of about 160,000 clones in the sample, roughly 80% were seen once. The sequenced sample consisted of PBMCs. The receptors originated from a man aged 30 to 45 in good health and CMV-seropositive. The CDR3 runs from the conserved cysteine through the conserved F or W. D genes are given only for firm matches. Only some rows state a clone size, as once, few, many or a class for expanded clones.

V gene	clone size	D gene	J gene	CDR3 DNA	CDR3 protein
TRBV5-1	.	.	TRBJ1-5	TGCGCCAGCAGCTTGTGGGGAGATCAGCCCCAGCATTTT	CASSLWGDQPQHF
TRBV7-8	.	.	TRBJ2-1	TGTGCCAGCAGCGGAGTAGGGCGGGATGAGCAGTTCTTC	CASSGVGRDEQFF
TRBV28	once	.	TRBJ2-1	TGTGCCAGCAGTTACCGGAGGGAGCAGTTCTTC	CASSYRREQFF
TRBV5-1	.	TRBD1	TRBJ2-7	TGCGCCAGCAGCTTGACAGTCCCCGACCCCGGGACAGGGGACTACGAGCAGTACTTC	CASSLTVPDPGTGDYEQYF
TRBV10-1	.	.	TRBJ1-1	TGCGCCAGCAGTGATGGGGGGGGGCGTGGGACTGAAGCTTTCTTT	CASSDGGGRGTEAFF
TRBV6-6	.	TRBD1	TRBJ1-5	TGTGCCTCAACAGGGGATAGCAATCAGCCCCAGCATTTT	CASTGDSNQPQHF
TRBV28	.	.	TRBJ2-7	TGTGCCAGCAGTTTTTCCCCCCTTAGCGCGAACTCCTACGAGCAGTACTTC	CASSFSPLSANSYEQYF
TRBV2	.	.	TRBJ2-5	TGTGCCACCCAGGAAGGGAGGCAAGAGACCCAGTACTTC	CATQEGRQETQYF
TRBV2	.	TRBD2	TRBJ2-1	TGTGCCACCGCCCGAACTAGCGGCCAAACCTACAATGAGCAGTTCTTC	CATARTSGQTYNEQFF
TRBV13	.	.	TRBJ1-1	TGTGCCAGCAGCCCCTTACATGTGACTGAAGCTTTCTTT	CASSPLHVTEAFF
TRBV6-6	.	.	TRBJ2-1	TGTGCCAGCAGCTCCACAGACAATGAGCAGTTCTTC	CASSSTDNEQFF
TRBV6-5	many	.	TRBJ2-3	TGTGCCAGCAGTTACGGCCCCGGCGGTAGCACAGATACGCAGTATTTT	CASSYGPGGSTDTQYF
TRBV29-1	.	.	TRBJ2-7	TGCAGCGTTGAAATCCGGGGAGAACCCAGCGAGCAGTACTTC	CSVEIRGEPSEQYF
TRBV27	.	.	TRBJ1-3	TGTGCCAGCAGACGGGCGGGAAGTGGAAACACCATATATTTT	CASRRAGSGNTIYF
TRBV6-1	.	.	TRBJ2-2	TGTGCCAGCAGTGCTAGACAGGCGAACACCGGGGAGCTGTTTTTT	CASSARQANTGELFF
TRBV7-8	.	.	TRBJ1-5	TGTGCCAGCAGCCCGCAGGGGACCGTGGAGCCCCAGCATTTT	CASSPQGTVEPQHF
TRBV5-1	.	TRBD1	TRBJ2-2	TGCGCCAGCAGCTACCGACAGGGCGCCGGGGAGCTGTTTTTT	CASSYRQGAGELFF
TRBV10-3	.	TRBD2	TRBJ2-1	TGTGCCATCAGTGGGACTAGCGGAAGCTCCTACAATGAGCAGTTCTTC	CAISGTSGSSYNEQFF
TRBV9	.	.	TRBJ2-5	TGTGCCAGCAGCGCCATCTTCGGGGAAGAGACCCAGTACTTC	CASSAIFGEETQYF
TRBV28	.	.	TRBJ1-5	TGTGCCAGCAGTCCTTCGGGTTTCACTCAGCCCCAGCATTTT	CASSPSGFTQPQHF
TRBV6-4	.	.	TRBJ1-1	TGTGCCAGCAGCTCGGCGGGCACTGAAGCTTTCTTT	CASSSAGTEAFF
TRBV10-3	.	.	TRBJ1-2	TGTGCCATCCGGGACGTGCAGGGGAACTATGGCTACACCTTC	CAIRDVQGNYGYTF
TRBV6-5	.	.	TRBJ1-3	TGTGCCAGCAGACAGGGTTTCTCTGGAAACACCATATATTTT	CASRQGFSGNTIYF
TRBV28	few	.	TRBJ2-7	TGTGCCAGCAGCCTCTACGAGCAGTACTTC	CASSLYEQYF
TRBV19	.	.	TRBJ1-2	TGTGCCAGTAATTCCGACTTTTCCTATGGCTACACCTTC	CASNSDFSYGYTF